This T cell receptor beta chain was found in a study of blood T cell repertoires in COVID-19. The cohort comprised adults aged roughly 18 to 95 years residing in 20 to 30 US areas. Each participant's cohort was designated according to participant-reported clinical history. In the authors' workflow: Reference gene primer amplification in the assay estimated nucleated cell counts. Measured with immunoSEQ multiplex PCR; TCRdb has only the in-frame clones, and not every one. V, J and clone size are taken as reported in that table, and D and trimming were inferred from the DNA itself. The sample gives about 130,000 clones, around 86% of which show up once; over 15% is in the top ten. The source material was PBMCs or T cells enriched from blood (not recorded which). This TCR came from a man under 40 who had recovered from COVID-19.

The CDR3 DNA follows: TGTGCCAGCAGCTTGGGGGGGGGACTAACAACCTACGAGCAGTACTTC. Amino acid sequence: CASSLGGGLTTYEQYF. J is TRBJ2-7 and V is TRBV4-2, with 7 bases fitting TRBD2. The CDR3 runs 16 residues. Germline CDR1 and CDR2: LGHNA and YNFKEQ. V was clipped by 5 bases and J by 2 bases; unmatched bases: 12.